The T cell receptor beta chain under discussion was sequenced for a study of T cell repertoires in cytomegalovirus infection. TCRdb processed the reads anew with MiXCR; each CDR3 protein has one entry. Of 160,000 or so distinct CDR3 sequences listed, roughly 15% are singletons. Germline CDR1 LNHDA, CDR2 SQIVND (reference sequence). V lost 7 bases to trimming and J lost 0 bases, with 13 bases between them. CDR3 length: 15 amino acids. The V and J genes are TRBV19 and TRBJ1-5; TRBD1 is a possible D gene (5 bases). The material sequenced was CD8+ T cells from PBMCs. This TCR was sampled from a human donor in good health (CMV status not recorded). Some clones in this sample may be carry-over from other donors' samples. The CDR3 nucleotides read TGTGCCAGTACGGGAGGGGATTATAGCAATCAGCCCCAGCATTTT. Translating it yields CASTGGDYSNQPQHF.